A selection of T cell receptor beta chains follows, all from one sample in a study of molecular identifiers for immune sequencing clone quantification. One entry per CDR3 protein results from TCRdb running MiXCR on the PCR reads. The repertoire consists of about half a million distinct CDR3 sequences, with around a fifth occurring once and the leading ten covering roughly 0.81%. Specimen: naive CD8+ T cells from blood, with Jurkat cell RNA spiked in. The origin of the receptors is a human donor in good health. Some libraries in this study had Jurkat cell RNA spiked in. The CDR3 runs from the conserved cysteine through the conserved F or W. D genes are given only for firm matches. Only part of the rows carry a size: once, few, many, or a class if the clone is expanded.

TRBJ1-3	TRBV10-2	NA	NA	CAGSSTDSGNTIYF	TGCGCCGGCAGTTCGACAGACTCTGGAAACACCATATATTTT
TRBJ2-7	TRBV19	NA	many	CASSIAGQGYEQYF	TGTGCCAGTAGTATAGCCGGCCAGGGGTACGAGCAGTACTTC
TRBJ2-1	TRBV19	NA	NA	CASSMAVNNEQFF	TGTGCCAGTAGTATGGCAGTTAACAATGAGCAGTTCTTC
TRBJ2-2	TRBV24-1	NA	many	CATSDKQVKGTSTGELFF	TGTGCCACCAGTGATAAGCAAGTTAAGGGGACCTCCACCGGGGAGCTGTTTTTT
TRBJ1-5	TRBV19	TRBD1	many	CASSITGQNQPQHF	TGTGCCAGTAGTATAACGGGACAGAATCAGCCCCAGCATTTT
TRBJ2-1	TRBV4-1	NA	few	CASSHVKQGNEQFF	TGCGCCAGCAGCCATGTCAAACAGGGCAATGAGCAGTTCTTC
TRBJ1-2	TRBV20-1	NA	NA	CSRLDGTKIYGYTF	TGCAGCCGCCTTGACGGAACAAAGATCTATGGCTACACCTTC
TRBJ1-4	TRBV3-1	TRBD1	NA	CASSGTGGEWVGRKLFF	TGTGCCAGCAGCGGGACAGGGGGCGAATGGGTGGGGCGAAAACTGTTTTTT
TRBJ2-7	TRBV4-3	NA	many	CASSQDRSDYGSYEQYF	TGCGCCAGCAGCCAAGATCGCAGCGACTATGGCTCCTACGAGCAGTACTTC
TRBJ1-6	TRBV28	NA	few	CASSLGKTSYNSPLHF	TGTGCCAGCAGTTTGGGGAAAACCTCCTATAATTCACCCCTCCACTTT
TRBJ2-2	TRBV19	TRBD2	NA	CASSMGLLTGELFF	TGTGCCAGTAGTATGGGACTACTGACCGGGGAGCTGTTTTTT
TRBJ1-2	TRBV7-9	NA	NA	CASSFGGSSGYTF	TGTGCCAGCAGCTTCGGCGGGTCCTCAGGCTACACCTTC
TRBJ1-2	TRBV7-8	NA	few	CASSLVPIDVRPKKKNNYGYTF	TGTGCCAGCAGCTTAGTTCCCATAGATGTACGGCCCAAAAAAAAAAATAACTATGGCTACACCTTC
TRBJ1-1	TRBV4-2	NA	NA	CASSRTENTGAFF	TGTGCCAGCAGCCGGACGGAGAACACTGGAGCTTTCTTT
TRBJ2-7	TRBV11-2	TRBD1	many	CASSFGTGFSYEQYF	TGTGCCAGCAGCTTCGGGACAGGGTTTTCCTACGAGCAGTACTTC
TRBJ2-1	TRBV12-3/TRBV12-4	TRBD1	few	CASSWPGQGLDEQFF	TGTGCCAGCAGTTGGCCGGGACAGGGTCTCGATGAGCAGTTCTTC
TRBJ1-6	TRBV6-5	NA	many	CASSYSVQPYNSPLHF	TGTGCCAGCAGTTACAGCGTACAGCCATATAATTCACCCCTCCACTTT
TRBJ1-1	TRBV12-3/TRBV12-4	NA	many	CASSLVARGPEAFF	TGTGCCAGCAGTTTAGTGGCCCGCGGCCCTGAAGCTTTCTTT
TRBJ2-1	TRBV4-3	TRBD1	NA	CASSQLRQGSYNEQFF	TGCGCCAGCAGCCAACTAAGACAGGGCTCCTACAATGAGCAGTTCTTC
TRBJ2-1	TRBV28	TRBD2	NA	CASSLEGTSGASSYNEQFF	TGTGCCAGCAGTTTGGAAGGGACTAGCGGGGCCAGCTCCTACAATGAGCAGTTCTTC
TRBJ2-7	TRBV4-2	NA	few	CASSRADRSYEQYF	TGTGCCAGCAGCCGAGCTGACCGGTCCTACGAGCAGTACTTC
TRBJ2-7	TRBV4-1	NA	many	CASSHTSGDEQYF	TGCGCCAGCAGCCATACCTCAGGGGACGAGCAGTACTTC
TRBJ2-1	TRBV7-6	TRBD2	NA	CASSFASGGKSEQFF	TGTGCCAGCAGCTTCGCTAGCGGGGGGAAATCAGAGCAGTTCTTC
TRBJ1-5	TRBV19	NA	NA	CASTLGGSGNQPQHF	TGTGCCAGTACCCTGGGGGGAAGCGGGAATCAGCCCCAGCATTTT
TRBJ2-3	TRBV24-1	NA	many	CATSDFSEANTQYF	TGTGCCACCAGTGACTTCTCGGAAGCAAATACGCAGTATTTT
TRBJ2-7	TRBV15	NA	NA	CATSLDSYEQYF	TGTGCCACCAGCCTAGACAGCTACGAGCAGTACTTC
TRBJ2-1	TRBV4-1	NA	NA	CASSQVEGAGNEQFF	TGCGCCAGCAGCCAGGTGGAGGGCGCTGGGAATGAGCAGTTCTTC
TRBJ2-2	TRBV9	NA	NA	CASSDPPSTFTGELFF	TGTGCCAGCAGCGACCCCCCGTCCACTTTCACCGGGGAGCTGTTTTTT
TRBJ2-7	TRBV20-1	NA	NA	CSAPSGVEQYF	TGCAGTGCCCCCTCCGGGGTTGAGCAGTACTTC
TRBJ2-5	TRBV7-7	TRBD1	few	CASSRDRETQYF	TGTGCCAGCAGCCGGGACAGGGAGACCCAGTACTTC
TRBJ2-7	TRBV27	TRBD1	many	CASSVGTDYYEQYF	TGTGCCAGCAGTGTGGGGACAGATTACTACGAGCAGTACTTC
TRBJ2-7	TRBV7-9	NA	NA	CATSRSLGYEQYF	TGTGCCACCTCAAGAAGCCTCGGCTACGAGCAGTACTTC
TRBJ1-1	TRBV7-6	NA	NA	CASSPPAGHEASF	TGTGCCAGCAGCCCCCCGGCGGGGCATGAAGCTTCCTTT
TRBJ1-2	TRBV27	NA	NA	CASSLKGPTYGYTF	TGTGCCAGCAGTTTAAAGGGACCCACCTATGGCTACACCTTC
TRBJ2-7	TRBV6-5	TRBD1	few	CASSWTRDSSYEQYF	TGTGCCAGCAGCTGGACCCGGGACAGCTCCTACGAGCAGTACTTC
TRBJ2-7	TRBV7-9	NA	NA	CASSYQSYEQYF	TGTGCCAGCAGCTACCAGTCCTACGAGCAGTACTTC
TRBJ2-1	TRBV7-9	NA	many	CATAAGYNEQFF	TGTGCCACGGCTGCGGGATACAATGAGCAGTTCTTC
TRBJ2-1	TRBV20-1	TRBD2	few	CSASSSLAGGGSYNEQFF	TGCAGTGCTAGTTCATCGCTAGCGGGCGGAGGCTCCTACAATGAGCAGTTCTTC
TRBJ2-5	TRBV9	NA	few	CASSVQGGQETQYF	TGTGCCAGCAGCGTTCAGGGGGGACAAGAGACCCAGTACTTC
TRBJ2-3	TRBV12-3/TRBV12-4	TRBD2	few	CASKTGDYPSTDTQYF	TGTGCCAGCAAGACCGGGGACTATCCTAGCACAGATACGCAGTATTTT
TRBJ2-7	TRBV6-2/TRBV6-3	NA	NA	CASSPRLESSYEQYF	TGTGCCAGCAGCCCCCGACTAGAGAGTTCCTACGAGCAGTACTTC